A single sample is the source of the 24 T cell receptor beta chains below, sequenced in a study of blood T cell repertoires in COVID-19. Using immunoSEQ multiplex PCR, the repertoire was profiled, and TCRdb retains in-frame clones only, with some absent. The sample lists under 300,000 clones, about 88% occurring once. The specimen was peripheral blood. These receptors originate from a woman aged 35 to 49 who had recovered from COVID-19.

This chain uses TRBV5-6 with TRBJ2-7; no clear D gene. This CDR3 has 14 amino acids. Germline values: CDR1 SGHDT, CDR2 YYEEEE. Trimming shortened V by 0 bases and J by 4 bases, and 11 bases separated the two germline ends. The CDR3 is CASSLEARGYEQYF. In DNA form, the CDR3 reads TGTGCCAGCAGCTTGGAGGCTAGAGGTTACGAGCAGTACTTC. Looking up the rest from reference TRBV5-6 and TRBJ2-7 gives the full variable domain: DAGVTQSPTHLIKTRGQQVTLRCSPKSGHDTVSWYQQALGQGPQFIFQYYEEEERQRGNFPDRFSGHQFPNYSSELNVNALLLGDSALYLCASSLEARGYEQYFGPGTRLTVT.

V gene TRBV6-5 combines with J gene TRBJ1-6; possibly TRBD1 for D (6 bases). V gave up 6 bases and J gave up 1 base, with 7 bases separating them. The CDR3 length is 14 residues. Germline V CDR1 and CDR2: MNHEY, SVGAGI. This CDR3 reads CASRQGSYNSPLHF. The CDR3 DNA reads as TGTGCCAGCAGACAGGGATCCTATAATTCACCCCTCCACTTT.

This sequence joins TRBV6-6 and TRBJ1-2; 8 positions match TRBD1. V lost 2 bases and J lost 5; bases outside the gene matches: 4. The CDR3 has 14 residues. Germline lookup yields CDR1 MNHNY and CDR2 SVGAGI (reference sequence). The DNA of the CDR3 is TGTGCCAGCAGTTACCCGGACAGGGTGTATGGCTACACCTTC. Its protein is CASSYPDRVYGYTF.

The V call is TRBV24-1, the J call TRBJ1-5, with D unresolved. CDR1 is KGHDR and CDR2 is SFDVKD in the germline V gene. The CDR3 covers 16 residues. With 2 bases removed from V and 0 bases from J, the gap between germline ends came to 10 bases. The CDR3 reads CATSDSASDSNQPQHF. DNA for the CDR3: TGTGCCACCAGTGATTCTGCTAGTGATAGCAATCAGCCCCAGCATTTT.

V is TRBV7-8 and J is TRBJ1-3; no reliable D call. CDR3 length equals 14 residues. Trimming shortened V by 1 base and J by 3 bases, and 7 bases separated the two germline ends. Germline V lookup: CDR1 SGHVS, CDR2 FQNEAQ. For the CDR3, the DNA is TGTGCCAGCAGCTTAGTGGCAGTTGGAAACACCATATATTTT. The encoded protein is CASSLVAVGNTIYF.

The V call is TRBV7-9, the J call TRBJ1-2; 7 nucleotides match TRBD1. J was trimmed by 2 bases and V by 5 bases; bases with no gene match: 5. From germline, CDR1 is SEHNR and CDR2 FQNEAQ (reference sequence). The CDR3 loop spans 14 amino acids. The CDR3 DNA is TGTGCCAGCAGCCCCAGACAGGGCAACTATGGCTACACCTTC. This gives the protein CASSPRQGNYGYTF.

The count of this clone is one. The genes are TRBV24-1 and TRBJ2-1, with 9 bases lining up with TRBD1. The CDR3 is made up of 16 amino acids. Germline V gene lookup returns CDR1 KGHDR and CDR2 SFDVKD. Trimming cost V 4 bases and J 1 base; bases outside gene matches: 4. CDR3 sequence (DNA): TGTGCCACCAGTGACGCCGGGACAGGGTCCTACAATGAGCAGTTCTTC. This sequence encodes CATSDAGTGSYNEQFF.

Here the CDR3 DNA reads TGTGCCTGGAGTGTACCGGGAGACATTAATGAAAAACTGTTTTTT. It yields the protein CAWSVPGDINEKLFF. The chain joins TRBV30 to TRBJ1-4; D remains ambiguous. Trimming shortened V by 0 bases and J by 4 bases, and 12 bases separated the two germline ends. There are 15 residues in the CDR3. Per germline, CDR1 GTSNPN and CDR2 SVGIG (reference sequence).

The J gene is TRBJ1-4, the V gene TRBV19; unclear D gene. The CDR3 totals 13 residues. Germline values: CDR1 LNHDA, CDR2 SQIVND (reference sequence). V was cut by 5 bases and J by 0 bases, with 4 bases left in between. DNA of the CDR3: TGTGCCAGTAGTGTAACAACTAATGAAAAACTGTTTTTT. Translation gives CASSVTTNEKLFF. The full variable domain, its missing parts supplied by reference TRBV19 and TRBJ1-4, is DGGITQSPKYLFRKEGQNVTLSCEQNLNHDAMYWYRQDPGQGLRLIYYSQIVNDFQKGDIAEGYSVSREKKESFPLTVTSAQKNPTAFYLCASSVTTNEKLFFGSGTQLSVL.

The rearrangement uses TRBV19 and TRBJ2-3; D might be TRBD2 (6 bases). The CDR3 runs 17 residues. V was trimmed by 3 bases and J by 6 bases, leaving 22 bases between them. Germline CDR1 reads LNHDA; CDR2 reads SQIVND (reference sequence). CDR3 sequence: CASSIKRSSGSRDTQYF. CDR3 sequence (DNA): TGTGCCAGTAGTATTAAAAGGTCGAGCGGGTCCCGGGATACGCAGTATTTT.

In DNA form, the CDR3 reads TGTGCCAGCAGCCAATTACGGACTAGCGGGCAGTTCTTC. Translating gives CASSQLRTSGQFF. This chain uses TRBV4-2 with TRBJ2-1, with 10 bases matching TRBD2. The CDR3 sequence is 13 residues long. Germline-derived CDR1 and CDR2 are LGHNA and YNFKEQ. V lost 2 bases, J lost 12 bases, and 4 bases stayed unmatched.

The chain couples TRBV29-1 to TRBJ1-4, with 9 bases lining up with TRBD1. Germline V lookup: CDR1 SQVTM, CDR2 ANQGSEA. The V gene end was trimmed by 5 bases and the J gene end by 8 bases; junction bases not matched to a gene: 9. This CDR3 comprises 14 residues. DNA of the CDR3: TGCAGCGTTCTGTCACAGGGGGCTCCGGAAAAACTGTTTTTT. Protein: CSVLSQGAPEKLFF.

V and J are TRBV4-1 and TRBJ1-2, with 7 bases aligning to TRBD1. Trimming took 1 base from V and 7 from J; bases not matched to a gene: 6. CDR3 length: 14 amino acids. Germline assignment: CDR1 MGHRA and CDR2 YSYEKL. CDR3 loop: CASSQGGQFAGYTF. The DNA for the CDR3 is TGCGCCAGCAGCCAAGGGGGACAGTTTGCTGGCTACACCTTC.

CDR3 in DNA: TGTGCCAGCAGCCCACGGGCTAGCGGGGCCACCTACGAGCAGTACTTC. This translates into CASSPRASGATYEQYF. This rearrangement joins TRBV7-2 to TRBJ2-7, with 9 bases lining up with TRBD2. This CDR3 has 16 residues. Germline assignment: CDR1 SGHTA and CDR2 FQGNSA. The junction had 10 bases not matched to a gene; V was cut back by 5 bases and J by 2 bases.

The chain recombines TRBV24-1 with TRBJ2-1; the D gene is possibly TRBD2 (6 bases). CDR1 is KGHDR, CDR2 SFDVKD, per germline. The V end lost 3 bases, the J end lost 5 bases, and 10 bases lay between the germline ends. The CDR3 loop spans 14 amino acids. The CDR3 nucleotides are TGTGCCACCAGTGATACGCGGGGACACAATGAGCAGTTCTTC. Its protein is CATSDTRGHNEQFF.

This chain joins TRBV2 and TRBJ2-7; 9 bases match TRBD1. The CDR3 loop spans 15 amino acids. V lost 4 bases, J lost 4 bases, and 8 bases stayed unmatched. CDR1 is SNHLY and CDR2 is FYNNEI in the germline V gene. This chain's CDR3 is CASSVERDRAYEQYF. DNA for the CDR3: TGTGCCAGCAGTGTCGAGCGGGACAGGGCGTACGAGCAGTACTTC. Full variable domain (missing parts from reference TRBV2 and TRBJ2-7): EPEVTQTPSHQVTQMGQEVILRCVPISNHLYFYWYRQILGQKVEFLVSFYNNEISEKSEIFDDQFSVERPDGSNFTLKIRSTKLEDSAMYFCASSVERDRAYEQYFGPGTRLTVT.

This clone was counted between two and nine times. CDR3: CASSESGGNQPQHF. In DNA form, the CDR3 reads TGCGCCAGCAGTGAGTCAGGGGGCAATCAGCCCCAGCATTTT. The rearrangement links TRBV10-2 to TRBJ1-5; D may be TRBD1 (5 bases). The V gene's germline CDR1 is WSHSY and CDR2 SAAADI. This CDR3 region has 14 residues. Trimming stripped 0 bases from V and 2 bases from J, with 5 bases between.

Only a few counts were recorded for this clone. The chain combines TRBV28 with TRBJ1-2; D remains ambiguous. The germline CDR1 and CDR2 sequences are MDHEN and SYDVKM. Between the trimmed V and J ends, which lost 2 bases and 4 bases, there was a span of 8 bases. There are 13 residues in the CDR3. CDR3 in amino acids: CASSLVPLYGYTF. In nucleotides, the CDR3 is TGTGCCAGCAGTTTAGTTCCCCTCTATGGCTACACCTTC.

CDR3 loop: CAIRRLEYNEQFF. The DNA for the CDR3 is TGTGCCATCAGAAGACTAGAATACAATGAGCAGTTCTTC. The V call is TRBV10-3, the J call TRBJ2-1; D perhaps matches TRBD2 (6 bases). The ends were cut back, 6 bases at V and 4 bases at J, with 10 bases in the middle. Germline CDR1 is ENHRY and CDR2 is SYGVKD. This CDR3 spans 13 amino acids.

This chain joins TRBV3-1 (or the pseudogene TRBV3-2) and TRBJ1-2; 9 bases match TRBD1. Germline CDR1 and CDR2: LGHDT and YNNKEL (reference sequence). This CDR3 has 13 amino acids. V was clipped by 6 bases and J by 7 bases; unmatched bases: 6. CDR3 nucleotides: TGTGCCAGCAGTCTACAGGGGGCATTTGGCTACACCTTC. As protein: CASSLQGAFGYTF.

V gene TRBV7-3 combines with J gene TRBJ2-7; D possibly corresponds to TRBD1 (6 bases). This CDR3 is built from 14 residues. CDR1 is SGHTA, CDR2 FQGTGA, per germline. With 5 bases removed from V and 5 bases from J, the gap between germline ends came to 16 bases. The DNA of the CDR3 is TGTGCCAGCAGCGCGAACAGGGACGGTCACGAGCAGTACTTC. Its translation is CASSANRDGHEQYF.

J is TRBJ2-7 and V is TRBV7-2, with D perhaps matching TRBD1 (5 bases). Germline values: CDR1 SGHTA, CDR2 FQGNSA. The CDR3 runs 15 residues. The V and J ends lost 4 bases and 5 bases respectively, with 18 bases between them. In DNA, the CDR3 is TGTGCCAGCAGCTACCTGGACATCCGGGCCCACGAGCAGTACTTC. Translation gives CASSYLDIRAHEQYF.

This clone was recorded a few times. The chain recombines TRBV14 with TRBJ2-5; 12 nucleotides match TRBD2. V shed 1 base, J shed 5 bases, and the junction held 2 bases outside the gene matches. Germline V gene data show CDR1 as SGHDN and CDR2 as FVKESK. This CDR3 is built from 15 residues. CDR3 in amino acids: CASSQGTSGAETQYF. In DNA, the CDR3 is TGTGCCAGCAGCCAAGGGACTAGCGGGGCTGAGACCCAGTACTTC.

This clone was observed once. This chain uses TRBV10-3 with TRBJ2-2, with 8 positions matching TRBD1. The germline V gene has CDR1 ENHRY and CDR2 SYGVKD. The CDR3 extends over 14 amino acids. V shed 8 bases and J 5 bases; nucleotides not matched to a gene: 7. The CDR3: CAIGNRGLTGELFF. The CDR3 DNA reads TGTGCCATCGGAAACAGGGGGTTAACCGGGGAGCTGTTTTTT.